This TCR beta chain was recovered during a study of stem cell transplantation in POMP-related autoinflammatory disease. Method: immunoSEQ multiplex PCR; TCRdb's copy keeps in-frame clones and lacks some. This sample has roughly 68,000 clones, with roughly 93% found just once. This sequence originates from a human patient with POMP-related autoinflammation and immune dysregulation (PRAID). Some T cells may arise from the graft donor. Here the sequenced sample was CD4+ T cells from PBMCs, taken after stem cell transplantation.

This chain's CDR3 is CASSQDFGTGRSEQYF. In DNA, the CDR3 is TGTGCCAGCAGCCAAGATTTTGGGACAGGACGTTCCGAGCAGTACTTC. The rearrangement links TRBV4-2 to TRBJ2-7; 8 bases fit TRBD1. With 0 bases clipped from V and 6 bases from J, the junction kept 10 bases outside the gene matches. Germline V lookup: CDR1 LGHNA, CDR2 YNFKEQ. This CDR3 has 16 residues.